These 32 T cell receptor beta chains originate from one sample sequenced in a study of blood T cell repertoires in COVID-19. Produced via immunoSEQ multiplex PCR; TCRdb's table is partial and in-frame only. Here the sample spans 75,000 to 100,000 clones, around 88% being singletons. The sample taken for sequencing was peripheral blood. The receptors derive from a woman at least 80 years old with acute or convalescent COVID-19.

The CDR3 DNA is TGCGCCACCTTACAAAGCTACGAGCAGTACTTC. Amino acid sequence: CATLQSYEQYF. The chain combines TRBV10-2 with TRBJ2-7; D remains unclear. The CDR3 loop spans 11 amino acids. The germline CDR1 and CDR2 sequences are WSHSY and SAAADI. V lost 10 bases to trimming and J lost 3 bases, with 10 bases between them.

As DNA, the CDR3 is TGCGCCAGCAGCTCGGGACTAGCGGCACCTCGGGAGCAGTTCTTC. As protein: CASSSGLAAPREQFF. The chain joins TRBV5-1 to TRBJ2-1; 11 nucleotides align to TRBD2. Per germline, CDR1 SGHRS and CDR2 YFSETQ. V was pared by 3 bases and J by 10 bases, with 9 bases of the junction left unmatched. The CDR3 spans 15 residues.

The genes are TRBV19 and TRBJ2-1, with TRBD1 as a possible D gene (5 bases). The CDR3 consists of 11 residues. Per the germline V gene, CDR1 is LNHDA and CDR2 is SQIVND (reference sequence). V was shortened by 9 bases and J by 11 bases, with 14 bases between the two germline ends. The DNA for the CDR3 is TGTGCCAGCGTTAAGGGGCGGAAGCAGTTCTTC. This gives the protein CASVKGRKQFF.

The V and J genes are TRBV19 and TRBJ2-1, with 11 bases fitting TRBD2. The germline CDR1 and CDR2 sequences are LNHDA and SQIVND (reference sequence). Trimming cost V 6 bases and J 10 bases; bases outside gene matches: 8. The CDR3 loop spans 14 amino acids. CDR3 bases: TGTGCCAGTAGAGTAGCGGGGGGGCTCGGGGAGCAGTTCTTC. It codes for CASRVAGGLGEQFF.

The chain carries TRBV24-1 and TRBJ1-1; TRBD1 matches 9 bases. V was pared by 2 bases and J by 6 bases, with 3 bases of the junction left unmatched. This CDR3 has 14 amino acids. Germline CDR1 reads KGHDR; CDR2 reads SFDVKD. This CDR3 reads CATSDSGQGSEAFF. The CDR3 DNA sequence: TGTGCCACCAGTGATTCGGGACAGGGCTCTGAAGCTTTCTTT.

Here the CDR3 DNA reads TGTGCCAGCAGTCCCCTCGGTGGCGTAGGGGAGCATTTT. Its protein product is CASSPLGGVGEHF. The chain recombines TRBV2 with TRBJ1-5; TRBD1 might be the D (5 bases). This CDR3 region has 13 residues. The germline V and J ends were trimmed by 5 bases and 14 bases, with 19 bases remaining between them. Germline V gene data show CDR1 as SNHLY and CDR2 as FYNNEI. Using reference TRBV2 and TRBJ1-5 for the parts outside the CDR3, the full variable domain is EPEVTQTPSHQVTQMGQEVILRCVPISNHLYFYWYRQILGQKVEFLVSFYNNEISEKSEIFDDQFSVERPDGSNFTLKIRSTKLEDSAMYFCASSPLGGVGEHFGDGTRLSIL.

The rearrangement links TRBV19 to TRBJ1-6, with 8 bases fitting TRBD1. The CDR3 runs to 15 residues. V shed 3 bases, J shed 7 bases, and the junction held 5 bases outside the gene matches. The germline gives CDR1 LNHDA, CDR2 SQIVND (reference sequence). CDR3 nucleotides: TGTGCCAGTAGTATGGTAGGGACAGGAAATTCACCCCTCCACTTT. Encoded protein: CASSMVGTGNSPLHF.

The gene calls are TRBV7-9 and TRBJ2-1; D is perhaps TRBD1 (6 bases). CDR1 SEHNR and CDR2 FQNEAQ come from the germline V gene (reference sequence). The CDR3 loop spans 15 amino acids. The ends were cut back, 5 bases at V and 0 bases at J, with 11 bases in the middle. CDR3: CASSPDRSSYNEQFF. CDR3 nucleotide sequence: TGTGCCAGCAGCCCCGACAGGAGCTCCTACAATGAGCAGTTCTTC.

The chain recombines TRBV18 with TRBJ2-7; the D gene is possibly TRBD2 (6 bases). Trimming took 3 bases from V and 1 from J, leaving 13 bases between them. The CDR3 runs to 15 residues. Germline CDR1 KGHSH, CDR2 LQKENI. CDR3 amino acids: CASSPSHGGSYEQYF. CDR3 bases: TGTGCCAGCTCACCGTCTCACGGGGGATCCTACGAGCAGTACTTC.

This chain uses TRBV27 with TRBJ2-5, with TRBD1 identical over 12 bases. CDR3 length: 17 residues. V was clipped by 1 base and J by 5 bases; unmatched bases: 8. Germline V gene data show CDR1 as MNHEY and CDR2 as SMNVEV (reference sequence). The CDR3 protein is CASSLFGGQGARETQYF. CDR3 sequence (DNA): TGTGCCAGCAGTTTATTCGGGGGACAGGGGGCGCGGGAGACCCAGTACTTC.

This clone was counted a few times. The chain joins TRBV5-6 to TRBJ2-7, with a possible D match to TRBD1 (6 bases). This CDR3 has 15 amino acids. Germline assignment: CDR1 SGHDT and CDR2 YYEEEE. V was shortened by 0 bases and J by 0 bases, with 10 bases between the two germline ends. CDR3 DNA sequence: TGTGCCAGCAGCTTGGAACACAGGGCCTCCTACGAGCAGTACTTC. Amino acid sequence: CASSLEHRASYEQYF.

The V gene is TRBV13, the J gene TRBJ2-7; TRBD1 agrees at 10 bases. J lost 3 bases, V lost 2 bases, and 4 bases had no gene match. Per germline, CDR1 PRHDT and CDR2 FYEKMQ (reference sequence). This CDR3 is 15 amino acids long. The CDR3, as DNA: TGTGCCAGCAGCTTATCGGGACAGGGGAGCTACGAGCAGTACTTC. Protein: CASSLSGQGSYEQYF. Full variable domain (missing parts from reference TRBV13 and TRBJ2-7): AAGVIQSPRHLIKEKRETATLKCYPIPRHDTVYWYQQGPGQDPQFLISFYEKMQSDKGSIPDRFSAQQFSDYHSELNMSSLELGDSALYFCASSLSGQGSYEQYFGPGTRLTVT.

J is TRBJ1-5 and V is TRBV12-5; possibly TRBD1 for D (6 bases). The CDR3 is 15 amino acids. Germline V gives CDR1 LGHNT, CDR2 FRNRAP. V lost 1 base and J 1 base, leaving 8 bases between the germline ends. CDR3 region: CASGLEGGSNQPQHF. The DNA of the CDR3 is TGTGCTAGTGGTTTGGAGGGGGGGAGCAATCAGCCCCAGCATTTT.

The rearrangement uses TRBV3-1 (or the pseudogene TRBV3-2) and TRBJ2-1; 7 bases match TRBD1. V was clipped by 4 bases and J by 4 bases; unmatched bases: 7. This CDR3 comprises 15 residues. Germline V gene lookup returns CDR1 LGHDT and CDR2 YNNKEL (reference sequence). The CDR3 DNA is TGTGCCAGCAGCCCCGGGACAGCTAAATACAATGAGCAGTTCTTC. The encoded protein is CASSPGTAKYNEQFF.

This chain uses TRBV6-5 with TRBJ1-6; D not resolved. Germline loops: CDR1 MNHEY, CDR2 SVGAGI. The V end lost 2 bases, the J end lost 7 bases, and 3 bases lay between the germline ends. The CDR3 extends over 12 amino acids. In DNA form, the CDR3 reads TGTGCCAGCAGTTACCAGAATTCACCCCTCCACTTT. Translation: CASSYQNSPLHF.

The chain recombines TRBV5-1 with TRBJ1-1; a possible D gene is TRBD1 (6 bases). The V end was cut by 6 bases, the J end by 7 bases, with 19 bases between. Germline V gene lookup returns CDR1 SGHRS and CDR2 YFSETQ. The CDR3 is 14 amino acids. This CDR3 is CASNRELLGHEAFF. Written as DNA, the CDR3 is TGCGCCAGCAACAGGGAGCTTTTGGGGCATGAAGCTTTCTTT. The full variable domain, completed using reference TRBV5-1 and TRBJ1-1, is KAGVTQTPRYLIKTRGQQVTLSCSPISGHRSVSWYQQTPGQGLQFLFEYFSETQRNKGNFPGRFSGRQFSNSRSEMNVSTLELGDSALYLCASNRELLGHEAFFGQGTRLTVV.

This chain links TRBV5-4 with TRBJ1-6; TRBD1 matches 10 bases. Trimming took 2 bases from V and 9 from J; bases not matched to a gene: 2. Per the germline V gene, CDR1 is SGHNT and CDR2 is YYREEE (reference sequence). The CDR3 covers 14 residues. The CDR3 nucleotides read TGTGCCAGCAGCTTCCGGGACAGGGGTTCACCCCTCCACTTT. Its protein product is CASSFRDRGSPLHF.

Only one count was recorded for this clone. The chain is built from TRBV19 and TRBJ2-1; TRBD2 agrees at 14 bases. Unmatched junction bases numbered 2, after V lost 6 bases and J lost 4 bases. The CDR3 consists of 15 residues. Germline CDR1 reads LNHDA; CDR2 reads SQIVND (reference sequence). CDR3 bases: TGTGCCAGTAGAGGGACTAGCGGGGGTTACAATGAGCAGTTCTTC. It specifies CASRGTSGGYNEQFF.

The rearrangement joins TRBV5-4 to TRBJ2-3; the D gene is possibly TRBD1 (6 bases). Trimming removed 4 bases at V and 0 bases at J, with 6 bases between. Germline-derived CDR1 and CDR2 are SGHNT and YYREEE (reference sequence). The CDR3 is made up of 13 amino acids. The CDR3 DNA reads TGTGCCAGCAGCACAGGGAGCACAGATACGCAGTATTTT. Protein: CASSTGSTDTQYF.

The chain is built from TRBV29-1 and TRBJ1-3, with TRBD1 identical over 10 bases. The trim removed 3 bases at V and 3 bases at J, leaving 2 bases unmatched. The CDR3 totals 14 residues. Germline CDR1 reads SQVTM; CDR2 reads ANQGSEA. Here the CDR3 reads CSVEDRGYGNTIYF. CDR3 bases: TGCAGCGTTGAGGACAGGGGGTATGGAAACACCATATATTTT.

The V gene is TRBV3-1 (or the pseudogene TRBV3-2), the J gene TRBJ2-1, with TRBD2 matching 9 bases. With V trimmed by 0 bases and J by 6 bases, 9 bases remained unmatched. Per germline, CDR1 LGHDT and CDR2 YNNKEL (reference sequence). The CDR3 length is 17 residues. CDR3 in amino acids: CASSQDPPSGVINEQFF. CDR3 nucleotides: TGTGCCAGCAGCCAAGATCCTCCTAGCGGGGTAATCAATGAGCAGTTCTTC.

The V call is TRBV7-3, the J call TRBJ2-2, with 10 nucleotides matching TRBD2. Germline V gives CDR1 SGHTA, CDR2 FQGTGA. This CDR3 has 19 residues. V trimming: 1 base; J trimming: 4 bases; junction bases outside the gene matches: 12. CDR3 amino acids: CASSLKLSAGGPGTGELFF. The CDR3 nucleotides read TGTGCCAGCAGCTTAAAACTTTCAGCGGGGGGGCCGGGCACCGGGGAGCTGTTTTTT.

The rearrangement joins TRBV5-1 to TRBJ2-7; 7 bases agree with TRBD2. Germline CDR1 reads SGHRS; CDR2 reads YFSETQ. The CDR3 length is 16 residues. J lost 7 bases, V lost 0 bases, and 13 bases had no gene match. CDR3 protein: CASSLAGGLVLYEQYF. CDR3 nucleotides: TGCGCCAGCAGCTTGGCCGGAGGACTAGTTTTATATGAGCAGTACTTC.

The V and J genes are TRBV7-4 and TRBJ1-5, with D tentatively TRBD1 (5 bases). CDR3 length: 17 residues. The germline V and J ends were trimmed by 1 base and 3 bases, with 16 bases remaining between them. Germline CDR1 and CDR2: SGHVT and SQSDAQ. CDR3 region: CASSLEAAGGANQPQHF. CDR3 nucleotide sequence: TGTGCCAGCAGCTTAGAGGCGGCAGGTGGGGCCAATCAGCCCCAGCATTTT. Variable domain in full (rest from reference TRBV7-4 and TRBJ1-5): GAGVSQSPRYKVAKRGRDVALRCDSISGHVTLYWYRQTLGQGSEVLTYSQSDAQRDKSGRPSGRFSAERPERSVSTLKIQRTEQGDSAVYLCASSLEAAGGANQPQHFGDGTRLSIL.

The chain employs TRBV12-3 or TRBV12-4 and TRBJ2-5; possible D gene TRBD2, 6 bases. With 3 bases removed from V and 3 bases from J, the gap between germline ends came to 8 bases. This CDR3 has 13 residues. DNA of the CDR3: TGTGCCAGCAGTTTTACGGGGGAAGAGACCCAGTACTTC. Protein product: CASSFTGEETQYF.

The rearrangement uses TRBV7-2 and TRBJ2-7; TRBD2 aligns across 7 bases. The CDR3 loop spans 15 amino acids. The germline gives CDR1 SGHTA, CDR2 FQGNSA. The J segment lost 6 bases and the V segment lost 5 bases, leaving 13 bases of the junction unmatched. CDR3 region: CASSGGTTNPLEQYF. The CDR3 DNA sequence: TGTGCCAGCAGCGGCGGGACTACCAACCCCCTCGAGCAGTACTTC.

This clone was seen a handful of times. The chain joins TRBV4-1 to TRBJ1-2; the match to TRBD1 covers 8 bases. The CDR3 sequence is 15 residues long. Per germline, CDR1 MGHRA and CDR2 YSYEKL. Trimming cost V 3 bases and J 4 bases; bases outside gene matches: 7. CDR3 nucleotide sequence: TGCGCCAGCAGCCACAATACAGGGGGTGGCTATGGCTACACCTTC. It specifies CASSHNTGGGYGYTF.

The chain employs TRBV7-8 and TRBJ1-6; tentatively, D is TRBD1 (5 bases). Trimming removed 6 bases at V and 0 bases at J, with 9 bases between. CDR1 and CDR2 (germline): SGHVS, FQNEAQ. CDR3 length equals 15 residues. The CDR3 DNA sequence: TGTGCCAGCAGGACGCAGGGCTCCTATAATTCACCCCTCCACTTT. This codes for CASRTQGSYNSPLHF.

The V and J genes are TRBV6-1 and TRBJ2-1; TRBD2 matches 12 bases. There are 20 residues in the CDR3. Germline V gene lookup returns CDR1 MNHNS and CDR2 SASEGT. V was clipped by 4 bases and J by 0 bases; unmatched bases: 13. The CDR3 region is CASSGGRTSGDFRSYNEQFF. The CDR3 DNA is TGTGCCAGCAGTGGAGGGAGGACTAGCGGGGACTTCCGCTCCTACAATGAGCAGTTCTTC.

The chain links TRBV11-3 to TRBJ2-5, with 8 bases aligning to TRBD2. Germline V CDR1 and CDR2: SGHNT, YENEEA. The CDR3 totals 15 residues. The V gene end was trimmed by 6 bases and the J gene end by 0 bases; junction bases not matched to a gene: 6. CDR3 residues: CASSRTSQYQETQYF. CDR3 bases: TGTGCCAGCAGTCGGACTAGCCAGTACCAAGAGACCCAGTACTTC.

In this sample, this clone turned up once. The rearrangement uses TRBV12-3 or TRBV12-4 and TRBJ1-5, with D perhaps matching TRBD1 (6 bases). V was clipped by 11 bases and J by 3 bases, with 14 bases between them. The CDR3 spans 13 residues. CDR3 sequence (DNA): TGTGCCTCGCGACAGGATTACAATCAGCCCCAGCATTTT. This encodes CASRQDYNQPQHF.

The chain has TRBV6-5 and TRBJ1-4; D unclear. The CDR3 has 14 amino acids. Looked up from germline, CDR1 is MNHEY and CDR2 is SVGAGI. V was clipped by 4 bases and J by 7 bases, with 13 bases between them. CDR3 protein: CASSSGRFGEKLFF. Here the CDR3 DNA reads TGTGCCAGCAGTTCGGGGAGGTTCGGTGAAAAACTGTTTTTT.